This record concerns one T cell receptor beta chain sequence. Its antigen is unidentified. Germline V gives CDR1 SNHLY, CDR2 FYNNEI. The CDR3 contains 14 residues. V lost 6 bases and J 8 bases, leaving 19 bases between the germline ends. Data came from immunoSEQ multiplex PCR; TCRdb stores just in-frame clones and leaves some out. The table includes more than 95,000 clones, about 90% detected once. This record comes from a study of T cell responses to AZD1222 COVID-19 vaccine. Study-level background: It was second doses at about 4 or about 12 weeks that were pooled.

Study-wide findings and caveats: Baseline seropositivity occurred in only a handful of AZD1222 recipients. Once two AZD1222 doses were given, Spike-specific TCR breadth and depth went up. Nearly half of spike-specific TCRs reportedly target unmutated variant regions.

The specimen was peripheral blood, collected on day 0 of AZD1222 vaccination. This sequence joins TRBV2 and TRBJ1-2, with D possibly matching TRBD1 (6 bases). The TCR was taken from an adult in good health. The CDR3 sequence: CASRQGMTGGGYTF. For the CDR3, the DNA is TGTGCCAGCAGACAGGGCATGACTGGAGGGGGCTACACCTTC.